This is a list of T cell receptor beta chains from one sample in a study of blood T cells in healthy people across ages. TCRdb redid the calling of the 5' RACE reads with MiXCR, one entry per CDR3 protein. This sample has over a million distinct CDR3 sequences, with roughly 40% found just once. The sequenced sample was blood. The source is a woman between 18 and 30 years old in good health. Both conserved end residues are part of each CDR3. D genes are given only for firm matches. A row's size may be missing; if present it is once, few, many or a size class.

cdr3_nt | cdr3_aa | clone_size | d_call | j_call | v_call
TGTGCCAGCAGCTCCGCCGGGACTAGCGGTGCCTACGAGCAGTACTTC | CASSSAGTSGAYEQYF | . | TRBD2 | TRBJ2-7 | TRBV7-2
TGTGCCACCAAGAGGGGCAGGAGCACAGATACGCAGTATTTT | CATKRGRSTDTQYF | . | . | TRBJ2-3 | TRBV6-5
TGCAGTGCGGAACCTAACCCTAATGAGCAGTACTTC | CSAEPNPNEQYF | . | . | TRBJ2-7 | TRBV20-1
TGTGCCAGCAGCGTAAGGGAAACGAGCTGCGAGCAGTACTTC | CASSVRETSCEQYF | once | . | TRBJ2-7 | TRBV9
TGTGCCAGCAGCTTACTCGAGGGGTTTCGAGGCTACACCTTC | CASSLLEGFRGYTF | . | . | TRBJ1-2 | TRBV7-9
TGCGCCAGCAGCCAACATAGGGACCCCTACGAGCAGTACTTC | CASSQHRDPYEQYF | few | . | TRBJ2-7 | TRBV4-1
TGTGCCAGCAGCCGGGGGGGGTCGGGGAGCACAGATACGCAGTATTTT | CASSRGGSGSTDTQYF | . | TRBD2 | TRBJ2-3 | TRBV12-3/TRBV12-4
TGTGCCAGCAGCGCCGATTGGGCGGGAGGCCCCCAAATGTACTTC | CASSADWAGGPQMYF | . | TRBD2 | TRBJ2-5 | TRBV5-6
TGTGCCAGTAGTATGGGTGCAGGCTCTCAGCCCCAGCATTTT | CASSMGAGSQPQHF | . | . | TRBJ1-5 | TRBV19
TGCGCCAGCAGCTTGGAAGAGGGCAGGCGGCTTGTCACCGGGGAGCTGTTTTTT | CASSLEEGRRLVTGELFF | . | . | TRBJ2-2 | TRBV5-1
TGCAGCACCCAGGGGGCTAACTATGGCTACACCTTC | CSTQGANYGYTF | once | TRBD1 | TRBJ1-2 | TRBV20-1
TGTGCCAGCAGCGTGACTAGCGAACCTTCGTACGAGCAGTACTTC | CASSVTSEPSYEQYF | . | TRBD2 | TRBJ2-7 | TRBV9
TGTGCCAGCAGCTTAGGGGACAGTGTTTACAATGAGCAGTTCTTC | CASSLGDSVYNEQFF | . | TRBD1 | TRBJ2-1 | TRBV11-3
TGTGCCTGGAGTCCCTCCCTCGGGGACGAGCAGTACTTC | CAWSPSLGDEQYF | few | . | TRBJ2-7 | TRBV30
TGTGCCAGTATCGGGCTCGCCTACAATGAGCAGTTCTTC | CASIGLAYNEQFF | . | . | TRBJ2-1 | TRBV19
TGTGCCTGGAGTGTAGACTTCAGCACAGATACGCAGTATTTT | CAWSVDFSTDTQYF | . | . | TRBJ2-3 | TRBV30
TGTGTCAGCACCCCGTTATGGGGTACGCAAAAAGATACGCAGTATTTT | CVSTPLWGTQKDTQYF | . | . | TRBJ2-3 | TRBV9
TGTGCCACACAGACGCTGGAGAGCGACGAGCAGTACTTC | CATQTLESDEQYF | few | . | TRBJ2-7 | TRBV19
TGTGCCAGCAGCGATCTGGGACTAGCGGATACCCAAGAGACCCAGTACTTC | CASSDLGLADTQETQYF | once | TRBD2 | TRBJ2-5 | TRBV25-1
TGTGCCAGCAGCGTAGGGGGACACCTACTCCAAGAGACCCAGTACTTC | CASSVGGHLLQETQYF | . | . | TRBJ2-5 | TRBV9
TGTGCCAGCAGCCGTTTGGGACAGACCAACTATGGCTACACCTTC | CASSRLGQTNYGYTF | few | TRBD1 | TRBJ1-2 | TRBV5-5
TGTGCCAGCAGCTTAACGGGCCCCCAAGATGGCTACACCTTC | CASSLTGPQDGYTF | . | . | TRBJ1-2 | TRBV7-9
TGTGCCAGCAGCAAACGGGGGCGGACGCAGCCCCAGCATTTT | CASSKRGRTQPQHF | . | . | TRBJ1-5 | TRBV21-1
TGTGCCAGCAGTGGGACTAGCAGATCCTACGAGCAGTACTTC | CASSGTSRSYEQYF | . | TRBD2 | TRBJ2-7 | TRBV2
TGCAGCGTTGAAAGCAGGGAGAACTATGGCTACACCTTC | CSVESRENYGYTF | many | . | TRBJ1-2 | TRBV29-1
TGTGCCAGCAGTCCGACTAGCGGGGGACTAAGCACAGATACGCAGTATTTT | CASSPTSGGLSTDTQYF | . | TRBD2 | TRBJ2-3 | TRBV12-3/TRBV12-4
TGTGCCAGCAGCCCCCGACTAGCGGAGACCATCACGCAGTTCTTC | CASSPRLAETITQFF | once | TRBD2 | TRBJ2-1 | TRBV7-9